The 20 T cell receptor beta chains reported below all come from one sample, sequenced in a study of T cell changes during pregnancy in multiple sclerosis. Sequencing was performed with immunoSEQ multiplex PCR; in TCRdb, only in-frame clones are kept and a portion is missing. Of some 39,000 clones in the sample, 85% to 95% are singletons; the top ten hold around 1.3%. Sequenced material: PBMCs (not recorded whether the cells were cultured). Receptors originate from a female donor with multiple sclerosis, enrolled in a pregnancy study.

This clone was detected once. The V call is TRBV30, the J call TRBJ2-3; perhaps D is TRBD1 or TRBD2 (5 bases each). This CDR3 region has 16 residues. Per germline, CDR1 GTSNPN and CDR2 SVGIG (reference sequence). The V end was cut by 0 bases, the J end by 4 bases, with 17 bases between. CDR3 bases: TGTGCCTGGAGTGTCGATAGGGACCACCTGCCAGATACGCAGTATTTT. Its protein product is CAWSVDRDHLPDTQYF.

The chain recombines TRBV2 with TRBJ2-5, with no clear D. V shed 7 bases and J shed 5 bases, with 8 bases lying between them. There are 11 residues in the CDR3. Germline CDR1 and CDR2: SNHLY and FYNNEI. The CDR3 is CASTTSETQYF. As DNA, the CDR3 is TGTGCCAGCACTACTTCCGAGACCCAGTACTTC.

Here the CDR3 DNA reads TGTGCCAGCAGAGACACAGGTTTGAACACCGGGGAGCTGTTTTTT. This translates into CASRDTGLNTGELFF. V usage is TRBV6-1 and J usage is TRBJ2-2; tentatively, D is TRBD1 (5 bases). Germline CDR1 and CDR2: MNHNS and SASEGT. The CDR3 contains 15 residues. Trimming cost V 6 bases and J 1 base, with 12 bases left between them.

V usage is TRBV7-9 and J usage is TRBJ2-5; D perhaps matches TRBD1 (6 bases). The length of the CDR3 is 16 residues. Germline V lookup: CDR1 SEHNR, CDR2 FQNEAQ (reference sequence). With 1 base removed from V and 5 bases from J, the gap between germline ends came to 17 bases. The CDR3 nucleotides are TGTGCCAGCAGCTTAGTCGGCAGGGGATTATACGAGACCCAGTACTTC. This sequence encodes CASSLVGRGLYETQYF.

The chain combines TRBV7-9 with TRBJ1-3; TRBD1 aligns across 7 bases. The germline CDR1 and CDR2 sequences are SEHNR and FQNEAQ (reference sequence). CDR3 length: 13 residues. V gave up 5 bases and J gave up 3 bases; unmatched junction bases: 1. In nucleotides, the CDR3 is TGTGCCAGCAGCCGACAGGGTGGAAACACCATATATTTT. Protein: CASSRQGGNTIYF.

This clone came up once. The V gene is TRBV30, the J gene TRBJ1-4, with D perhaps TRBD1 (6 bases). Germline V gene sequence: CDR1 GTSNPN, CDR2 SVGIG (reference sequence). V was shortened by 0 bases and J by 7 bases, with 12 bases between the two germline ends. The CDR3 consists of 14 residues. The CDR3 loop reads CAWSVRQGREKLFF. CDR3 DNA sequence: TGTGCCTGGAGTGTACGGCAGGGGCGTGAAAAACTGTTTTTT.

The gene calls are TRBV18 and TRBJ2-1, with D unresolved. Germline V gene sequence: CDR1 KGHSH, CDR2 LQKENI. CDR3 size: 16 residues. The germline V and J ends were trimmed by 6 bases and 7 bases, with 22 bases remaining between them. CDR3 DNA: TGTGCCAGCTCCCCCCACGAGTCTTTCAAGGGAAATGAGCAGTTCTTC. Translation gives CASSPHESFKGNEQFF.

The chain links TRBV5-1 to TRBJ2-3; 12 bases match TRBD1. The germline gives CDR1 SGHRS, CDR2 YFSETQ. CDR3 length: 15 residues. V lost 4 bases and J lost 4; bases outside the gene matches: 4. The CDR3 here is CASSPGQGASDTQYF. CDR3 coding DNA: TGCGCCAGCAGCCCGGGACAGGGGGCATCAGATACGCAGTATTTT.

CDR3 nucleotides: TGCGCCAGCAGCCAAGGGACGGGGGAGGTAGAGACCCAGTACTTC. It encodes CASSQGTGEVETQYF. J is TRBJ2-5 and V is TRBV4-3; maybe TRBD2 (6 bases). The CDR3 runs to 15 residues. CDR1 is LGHNA and CDR2 is YSLEER in the germline V gene. V was cut by 1 base and J by 4 bases, with 13 bases left in between.

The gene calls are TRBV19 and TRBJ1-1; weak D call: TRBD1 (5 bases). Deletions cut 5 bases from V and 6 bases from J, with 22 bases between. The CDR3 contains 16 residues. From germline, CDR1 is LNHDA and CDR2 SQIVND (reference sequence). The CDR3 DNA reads TGTGCCAGTAGTCCACCAGGGACGGCTGGTGACGCTGAAGCTTTCTTT. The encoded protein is CASSPPGTAGDAEAFF.

The CDR3, as DNA: TGTGCCAGCAGTGAACGGGTCAGATCCTACGAGCAGTACTTC. This encodes CASSERVRSYEQYF. V is TRBV2 and J is TRBJ2-7; D uncertain. The CDR3 has 14 residues. Trimming shortened V by 2 bases and J by 1 base, and 9 bases separated the two germline ends. In germline, CDR1 is SNHLY, CDR2 FYNNEI. The variable domain in full, with the rest retrieved from reference TRBV2 and TRBJ2-7, is EPEVTQTPSHQVTQMGQEVILRCVPISNHLYFYWYRQILGQKVEFLVSFYNNEISEKSEIFDDQFSVERPDGSNFTLKIRSTKLEDSAMYFCASSERVRSYEQYFGPGTRLTVT.

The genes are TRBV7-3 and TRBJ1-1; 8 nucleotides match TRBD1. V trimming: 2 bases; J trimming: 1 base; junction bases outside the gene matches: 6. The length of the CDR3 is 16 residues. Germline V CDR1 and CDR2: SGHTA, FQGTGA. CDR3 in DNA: TGTGCCAGCAGCTTACTGGGGACAGGTTCGAACACTGAAGCTTTCTTT. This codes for CASSLLGTGSNTEAFF.

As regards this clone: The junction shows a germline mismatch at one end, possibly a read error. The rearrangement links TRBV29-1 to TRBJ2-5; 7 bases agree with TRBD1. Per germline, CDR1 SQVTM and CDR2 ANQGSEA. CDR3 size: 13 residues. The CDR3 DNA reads TGCAGCGTGGAAGCAGGGGGACGGGAGACCCAGTACTTC. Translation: CSVEAGGRETQYF. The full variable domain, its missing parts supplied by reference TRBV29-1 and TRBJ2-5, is SAVISQKPSRDICQRGTSLTIQCQVDSQVTMMFWYRQQPGQSLTLIATANQGSEATYESGFVIDKFPISRPNLTFSTLTVSNMSPEDSSIYLCSVEAGGRETQYFGPGTRLLVL.

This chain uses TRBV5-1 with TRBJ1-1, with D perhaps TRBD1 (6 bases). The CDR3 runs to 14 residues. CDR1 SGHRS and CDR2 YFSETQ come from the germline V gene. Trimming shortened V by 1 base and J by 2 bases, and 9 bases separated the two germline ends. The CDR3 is CASSLWDTNTEAFF. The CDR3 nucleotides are TGCGCCAGCAGCTTGTGGGACACAAACACTGAAGCTTTCTTT.

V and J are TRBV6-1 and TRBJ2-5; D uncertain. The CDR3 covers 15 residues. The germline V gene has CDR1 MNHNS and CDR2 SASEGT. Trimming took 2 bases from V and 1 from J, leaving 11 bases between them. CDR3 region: CASSERAGRQETQYF. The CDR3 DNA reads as TGTGCCAGCAGTGAACGGGCCGGGCGCCAAGAGACCCAGTACTTC.

CDR3 region: CASSDAGGGDTQYF. CDR3 nucleotide sequence: TGTGCCAGCAGTGATGCGGGAGGGGGAGATACGCAGTATTTT. The rearrangement links TRBV6-4 to TRBJ2-3; TRBD2 matches 9 bases. The CDR3 has 14 amino acids. Germline V gives CDR1 MRHNA, CDR2 SNTAGT. The V segment lost 3 bases and the J segment 5 bases; nucleotides outside the gene matches: 3.

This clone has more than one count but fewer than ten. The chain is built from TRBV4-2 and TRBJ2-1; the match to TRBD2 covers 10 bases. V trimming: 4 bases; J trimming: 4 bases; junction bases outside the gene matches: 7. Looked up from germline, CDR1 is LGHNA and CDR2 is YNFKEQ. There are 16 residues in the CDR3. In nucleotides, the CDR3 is TGTGCCAGCAGCCCCCAATGGACTAGCGGATACAATGAGCAGTTCTTC. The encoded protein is CASSPQWTSGYNEQFF.

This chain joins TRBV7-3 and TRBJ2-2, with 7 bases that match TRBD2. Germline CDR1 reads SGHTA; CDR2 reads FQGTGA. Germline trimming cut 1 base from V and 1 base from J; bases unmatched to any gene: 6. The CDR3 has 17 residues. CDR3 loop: CASSLSRGSVNTGELFF. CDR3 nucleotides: TGTGCCAGCAGCTTAAGTCGCGGGAGTGTGAACACCGGGGAGCTGTTTTTT.

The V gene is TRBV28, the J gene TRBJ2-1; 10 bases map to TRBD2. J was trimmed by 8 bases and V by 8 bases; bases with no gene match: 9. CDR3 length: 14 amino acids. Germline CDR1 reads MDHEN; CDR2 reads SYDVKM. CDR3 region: CASAEAGGGDEQFF. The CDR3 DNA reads TGTGCCAGCGCGGAAGCGGGAGGGGGCGATGAGCAGTTCTTC.

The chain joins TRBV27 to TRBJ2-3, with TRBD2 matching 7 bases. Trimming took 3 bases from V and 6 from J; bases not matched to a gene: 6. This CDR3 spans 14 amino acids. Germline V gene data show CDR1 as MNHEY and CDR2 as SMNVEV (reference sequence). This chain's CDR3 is CASSFWGRADTQYF. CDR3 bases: TGTGCCAGCAGTTTCTGGGGGAGGGCCGATACGCAGTATTTT.